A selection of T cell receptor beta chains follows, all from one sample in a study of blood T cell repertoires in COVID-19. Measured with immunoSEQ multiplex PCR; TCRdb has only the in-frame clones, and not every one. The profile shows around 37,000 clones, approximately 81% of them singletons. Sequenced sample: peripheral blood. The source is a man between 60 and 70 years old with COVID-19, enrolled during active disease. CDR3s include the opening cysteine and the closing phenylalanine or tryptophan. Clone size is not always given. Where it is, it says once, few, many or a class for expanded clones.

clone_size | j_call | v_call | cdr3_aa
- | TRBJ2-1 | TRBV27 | CASSFYTGTRHNEQFF
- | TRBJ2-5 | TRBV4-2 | CASSQDGGGSDVKTQYF
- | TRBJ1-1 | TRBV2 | CASNLQGTLNTEAFF
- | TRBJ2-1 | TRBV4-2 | CASSQEGQGRNEQFF
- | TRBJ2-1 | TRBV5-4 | CASSFPRVSNEQFF
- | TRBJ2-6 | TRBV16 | CASSSGQLLSGANVLTF
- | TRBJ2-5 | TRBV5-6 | CASSPGGETQYF
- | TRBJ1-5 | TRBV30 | CAWSETGGDLPQHF
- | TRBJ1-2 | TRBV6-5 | CASSLGQGRLSYTF
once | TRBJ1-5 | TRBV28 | CASSFRGRWDRANQPQHF
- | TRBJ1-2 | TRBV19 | CASSIQGAGGYTF
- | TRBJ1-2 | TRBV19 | CASTSEKYYGYTF
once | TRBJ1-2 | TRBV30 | CAWSVSGSNYGYTF
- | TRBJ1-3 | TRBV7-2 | CASSLASPGVSGNTIYF
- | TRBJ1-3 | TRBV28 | CASSSGQGAGNTIYF
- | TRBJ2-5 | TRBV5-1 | CASRGSGRGETQYF
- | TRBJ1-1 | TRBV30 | CAWSPDRYTEAFF
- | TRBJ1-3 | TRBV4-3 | CASSQDLRFSSGNTIYF
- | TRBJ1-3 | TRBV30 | CAWSTGQTGNTIYF
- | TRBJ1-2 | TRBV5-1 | CASSWRPGEGYTF
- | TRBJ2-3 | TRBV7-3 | CASSSGGASTDTQYF
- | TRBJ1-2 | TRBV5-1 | CASSLDSYGYTF
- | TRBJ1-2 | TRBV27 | CASRPQGAGGYTF
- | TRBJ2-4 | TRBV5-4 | CASSLDLAGANIQYF
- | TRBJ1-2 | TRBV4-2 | CASSQDQQVYGYTF
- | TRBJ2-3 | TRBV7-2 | CASSFGGFTDTQYF
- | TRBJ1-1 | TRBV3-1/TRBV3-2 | CASSSGQRLLNTEAFF
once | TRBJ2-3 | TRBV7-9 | CASSRQITDTQYF
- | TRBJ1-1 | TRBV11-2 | CASSLADITEAFF
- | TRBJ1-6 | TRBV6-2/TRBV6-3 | CASSFDRVNSPLHF
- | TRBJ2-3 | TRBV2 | CASSDGVSTDTQYF
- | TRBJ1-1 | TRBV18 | CASSPRSGGGSTEAFF
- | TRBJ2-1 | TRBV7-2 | CASSLGGVFYNEQFF
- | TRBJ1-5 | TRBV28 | CASSFSGISNQPQHF
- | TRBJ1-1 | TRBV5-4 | CASSLTTGWDTEAFF
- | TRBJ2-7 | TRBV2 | CASSEGTGIYEQYF
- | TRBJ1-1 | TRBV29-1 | CSVEARGTEAFF
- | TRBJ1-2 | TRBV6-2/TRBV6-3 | CASSYEGLLYGYTF
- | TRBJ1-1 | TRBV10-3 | CAIKGQGGVNTEAFF
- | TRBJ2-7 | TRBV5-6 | CASSLWRQGGGEQYF
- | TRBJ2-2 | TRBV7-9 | CASSPLGLTGELFF
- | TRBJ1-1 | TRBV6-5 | CASSYSGGRGTEAFF
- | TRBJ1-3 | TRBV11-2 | CASTKGGISGNTIYF
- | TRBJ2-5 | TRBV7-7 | CASSPSGRETQYF
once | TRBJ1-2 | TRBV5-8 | CASSLVPSYGYTF